The 11 T cell receptor beta chains reported below all come from one sample, sequenced in a study of blood T cell repertoires in COVID-19. Profiled with immunoSEQ multiplex PCR; TCRdb holds only in-frame clones, not every one. The profile covers approximately 150,000 clones, with 88% appearing a single time and 2.5% taken by the ten largest. The sequenced sample was peripheral blood. The receptors originated from a human donor with COVID-19, enrolled during active disease. The donor label of this sample is uncertain.

The CDR3: CASSVGKRGRYEKLFF. CDR3 DNA: TGTGCCAGCAGCGTAGGAAAAAGGGGGCGGTACGAAAAACTGTTTTTT. V is TRBV9 and J is TRBJ1-4; 7 positions agree with TRBD1. The V segment lost 0 bases and the J segment 8 bases; nucleotides outside the gene matches: 10. The CDR3 loop spans 16 amino acids. CDR1 SGDLS and CDR2 YYNGEE come from the germline V gene. The full variable domain, completed using reference TRBV9 and TRBJ1-4, is DSGVTQTPKHLITATGQRVTLRCSPRSGDLSVYWYQQSLDQGLQFLIQYYNGEERAKGNILERFSAQQFPDLHSELNLSSLELGDSALYFCASSVGKRGRYEKLFFGSGTQLSVL.

J is TRBJ1-1 and V is TRBV6-1, with 7 bases aligning to TRBD1. Trimming at V came to 0 bases and at J to 3 bases, leaving 4 bases not matched to a gene. Germline CDR1 MNHNS, CDR2 SASEGT. The CDR3 is 15 residues long. The CDR3 bases are TGTGCCAGCAGTGAAGCGACAGGGCTCGACACTGAAGCTTTCTTT. It codes for CASSEATGLDTEAFF.

The chain combines TRBV12-2 with TRBJ1-5; the D call TRBD1 from the table was never checked on the DNA. TRBV12-2 is flagged as a pseudogene. The CDR3 totals 17 residues. DNA for the CDR3: TGTGCAAGTCGCTCTGTGGCAACAGGGCACGACAATCAGCCCCAGCATTTT. Its protein is CASRSVATGHDNQPQHF.

The chain recombines TRBV12-5 with TRBJ1-5, with D possibly TRBD1 on 5 matching bases. The CDR3 runs 12 residues. Germline-derived CDR1 and CDR2 are LGHNT and FRNRAP. Deletions cut 2 bases from V and 8 bases from J, with 7 bases between. CDR3 DNA sequence: TGTGCTAGTGGTTTGACCAGGGAGCCCCAGCATTTT. Its translation: CASGLTREPQHF.

This sequence joins TRBV11-2 and TRBJ2-5, with TRBD2 matching 7 bases. This CDR3 spans 14 amino acids. Germline CDR1 SGHAT, CDR2 FQNNGV. The junction had 12 bases not matched to a gene; V was cut back by 7 bases and J by 7 bases. The CDR3 sequence: CASNEWAGEGTQYF. CDR3 coding DNA: TGTGCCAGCAACGAGTGGGCGGGGGAAGGGACCCAGTACTTC.

This chain connects TRBV5-6 to TRBJ2-7; no definite D call. Deletions cut 4 bases from V and 0 bases from J, with 5 bases between. Germline assignment: CDR1 SGHDT and CDR2 YYEEEE. CDR3 length: 12 amino acids. CDR3 residues: CASSHSSYEQYF. The DNA of the CDR3 is TGTGCCAGCAGCCACAGCTCCTACGAGCAGTACTTC.

The chain has TRBV18 and TRBJ2-5; the D gene is possibly TRBD2 (5 bases). Germline assignment: CDR1 KGHSH and CDR2 LQKENI. This CDR3 contains 13 residues. With 5 bases removed from V and 1 base from J, the gap between germline ends came to 8 bases. CDR3 sequence: CASSEGSQETQYF. CDR3 in DNA: TGTGCCAGCTCAGAGGGAAGCCAAGAGACCCAGTACTTC.

V gene TRBV12-3 or TRBV12-4 combines with J gene TRBJ2-1; TRBD1 might be the D (5 bases). The CDR3 has 12 residues. Trimming removed 6 bases at V and 8 bases at J, with 11 bases between. CDR3 nucleotides: TGTGCCAGCAGCCCTCAGGGCTATGAGCAGTTCTTC. Translation gives CASSPQGYEQFF.

This clone has a handful of counts. The rearrangement uses TRBV11-3 and TRBJ1-3; 9 bases line up with TRBD1. The CDR3 consists of 16 residues. Trimming took 2 bases from V and 7 from J; bases not matched to a gene: 9. CDR1 is SGHNT and CDR2 is YENEEA in the germline V gene. In nucleotides, the CDR3 is TGTGCCAGCAGCTTACGTCTGGGACAGGGAGGGAACACCATATATTTT. It is translated as CASSLRLGQGGNTIYF.

The chain couples TRBV30 to TRBJ2-3; 7 nucleotides agree with TRBD1. V lost 6 bases, J lost 4 bases, and 4 bases stayed unmatched. Germline lookup yields CDR1 GTSNPN and CDR2 SVGIG (reference sequence). This CDR3 is 12 amino acids long. CDR3 protein: CACTTGADTQYF. DNA for the CDR3: TGTGCCTGTACCACAGGGGCAGATACGCAGTATTTT.

CDR3 protein: CASSLDRTGPQEQPQHF. Written as DNA, the CDR3 is TGTGCCAGCAGCTTGGACAGGACAGGCCCACAGGAACAGCCCCAGCATTTT. The genes are TRBV5-6 and TRBJ1-5, with 7 bases that match TRBD1. Germline values: CDR1 SGHDT, CDR2 YYEEEE. The CDR3 is 17 amino acids. V trimming: 0 bases; J trimming: 7 bases; junction bases outside the gene matches: 13.